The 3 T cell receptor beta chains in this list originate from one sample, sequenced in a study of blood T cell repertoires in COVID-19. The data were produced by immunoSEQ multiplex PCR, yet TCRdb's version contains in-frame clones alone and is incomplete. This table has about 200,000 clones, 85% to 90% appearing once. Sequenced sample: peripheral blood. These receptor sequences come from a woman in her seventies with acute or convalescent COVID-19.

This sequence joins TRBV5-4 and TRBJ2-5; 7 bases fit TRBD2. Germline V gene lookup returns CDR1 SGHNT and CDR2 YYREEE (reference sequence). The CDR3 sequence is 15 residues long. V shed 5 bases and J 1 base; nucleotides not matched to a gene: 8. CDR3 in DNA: TGTGCCAGCAGTCGGGGAGGGGACTCCCAAGAGACCCAGTACTTC. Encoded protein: CASSRGGDSQETQYF.

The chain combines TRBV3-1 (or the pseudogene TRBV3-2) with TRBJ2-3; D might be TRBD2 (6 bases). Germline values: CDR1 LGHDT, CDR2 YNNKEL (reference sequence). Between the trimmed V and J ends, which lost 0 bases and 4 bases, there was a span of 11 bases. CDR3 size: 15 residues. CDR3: CASSQDGGLSDTQYF. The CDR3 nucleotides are TGTGCCAGCAGCCAAGACGGGGGTCTTTCAGATACGCAGTATTTT.

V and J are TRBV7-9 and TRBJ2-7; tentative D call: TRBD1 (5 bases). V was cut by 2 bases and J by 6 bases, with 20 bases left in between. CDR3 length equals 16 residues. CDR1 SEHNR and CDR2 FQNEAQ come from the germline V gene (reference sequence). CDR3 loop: CASSLSSSTGSLEQYF. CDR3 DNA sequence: TGTGCCAGCAGCTTATCCTCTTCTACAGGCTCCCTCGAGCAGTACTTC.